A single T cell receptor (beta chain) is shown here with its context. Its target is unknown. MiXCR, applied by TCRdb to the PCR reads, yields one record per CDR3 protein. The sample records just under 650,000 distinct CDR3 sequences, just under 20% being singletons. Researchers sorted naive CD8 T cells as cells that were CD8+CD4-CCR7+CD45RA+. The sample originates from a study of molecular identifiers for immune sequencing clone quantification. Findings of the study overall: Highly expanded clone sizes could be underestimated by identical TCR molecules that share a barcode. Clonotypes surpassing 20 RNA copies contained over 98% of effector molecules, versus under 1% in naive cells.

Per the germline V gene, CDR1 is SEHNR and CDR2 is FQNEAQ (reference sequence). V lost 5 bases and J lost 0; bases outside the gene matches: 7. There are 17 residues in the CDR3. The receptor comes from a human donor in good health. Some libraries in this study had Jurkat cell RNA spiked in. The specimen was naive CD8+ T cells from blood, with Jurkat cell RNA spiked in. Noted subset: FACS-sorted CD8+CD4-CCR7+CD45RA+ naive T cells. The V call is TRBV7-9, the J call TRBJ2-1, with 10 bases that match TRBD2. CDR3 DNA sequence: TGTGCCAGCAGCACTCGGCCTAGCGGGGGCTCCTACAATGAGCAGTTCTTC. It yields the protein CASSTRPSGGSYNEQFF. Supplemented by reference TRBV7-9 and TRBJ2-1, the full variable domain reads DTGVSQNPRHKITKRGQNVTFRCDPISEHNRLYWYRQTLGQGPEFLTYFQNEAQLEKSRLLSDRFSAERPKGSFSTLEIQRTEQGDSAMYLCASSTRPSGGSYNEQFFGPGTRLTVL.